This TCR beta chain appears in the sequencing data of a study of cytomegalovirus exposure and HLA in healthy donors. For the study at large: Earlier, 110 million or so unique TCR beta sequences were recovered from approximately 180 million T cells by an analysis. The early release's HLA-typed donors yielded tens of millions of unique TCRs. Whole-study findings and limits: Reported results showed that the classifier diagnosed cytomegalovirus status with high specificity and sensitivity. Previous analysis showed most TCR beta V segments were productive about 87% or about 30% of the time.

The CDR3 has 14 amino acids. Trimming at V came to 6 bases and at J to 11 bases, leaving 15 bases not matched to a gene. CDR1 MNHEY and CDR2 SVGAGI come from the germline V gene. The table lists this clone with a few counts. What it binds is unknown. A multiplex PCR was run with 60 Vbeta primers and 13 Jbeta primers. Sequencing was performed with immunoSEQ multiplex PCR; in TCRdb, only in-frame clones are kept and a portion is missing. The sample lists over 250,000 clones, approximately 70% occurring once. The chain combines TRBV6-5 with TRBJ1-2, with 7 bases fitting TRBD1. The sequenced sample consisted of PBMCs. The TCR sequence derives from a female donor in good health and CMV-seronegative. The CDR3 protein is CASRPAGGIRGYTF. CDR3 DNA sequence: TGTGCCAGCAGGCCCGCAGGGGGAATCAGAGGGTACACCTTC.